The 24 T cell receptor beta chains below come from one sample, sequenced in a study of shared T cell receptors in the human thymus. This table comes from immunoSEQ multiplex PCR, and its TCRdb copy is limited to in-frame clones, with some not included. The data show fewer than 700,000 clones, roughly 90% seen once. In addition, the sample was reused for a study of human thymus T cells.

Sample: thymocytes. The receptors here all came from a boy younger than two with a congenital heart defect.

The chain couples TRBV30 to TRBJ1-5, with D possibly matching TRBD1 (6 bases). CDR1 is GTSNPN, CDR2 SVGIG, per germline (reference sequence). Trimming pared 3 bases from V and 5 bases from J, leaving 14 bases between. The CDR3 length is 14 residues. DNA for the CDR3: TGTGCCTGGAGGGCCATGGGGGGGCATCAGCCCCAGCATTTT. Translating gives CAWRAMGGHQPQHF.

The rearrangement uses TRBV28 and TRBJ2-4; 7 nucleotides line up with TRBD2. The CDR3 is 16 residues long. V trimming: 5 bases; J trimming: 2 bases; junction bases outside the gene matches: 9. Looked up from germline, CDR1 is MDHEN and CDR2 is SYDVKM. As DNA, the CDR3 is TGTGCCAGCAGTCTCAGGGACTACCTCCCCAAAAACATTCAGTACTTC. Its translation is CASSLRDYLPKNIQYF.

CDR3 amino acids: CASRDRNSNQPQHF. The CDR3 bases are TGTGCCAGCAGGGACAGAAATAGCAATCAGCCCCAGCATTTT. The genes are TRBV27 and TRBJ1-5; D is possibly TRBD1 (6 bases). The CDR3 spans 14 residues. Germline assignment: CDR1 MNHEY and CDR2 SMNVEV (reference sequence). Between the trimmed V and J ends, which lost 6 bases and 0 bases, there was a span of 9 bases.

The rearrangement links TRBV30 to TRBJ2-1, with 8 nucleotides matching TRBD1. The CDR3 spans 13 residues. The germline gives CDR1 GTSNPN, CDR2 SVGIG (reference sequence). The ends lost 5 bases at V and 4 bases at J; junction bases unmatched: 4. The CDR3 sequence is CAWADRAYNEQFF. The DNA of the CDR3 is TGTGCCTGGGCGGACAGGGCTTACAATGAGCAGTTCTTC.

The count of this clone is one. The CDR3 loop reads CASSLGQSYGYTF. Written as DNA, the CDR3 is TGTGCCAGCAGCCTTGGACAGAGCTATGGCTACACCTTC. The chain is built from TRBV4-2 and TRBJ1-2; tentative D call: TRBD1 (6 bases). CDR1 and CDR2 (germline): LGHNA, YNFKEQ. The CDR3 is 13 amino acids. V was shortened by 4 bases and J by 4 bases, with 10 bases between the two germline ends.

CDR3 nucleotide sequence: TGCGCCAGCAGCCAAGATAACAGGGCGTCCGGCGAGCAGTACTTC. It specifies CASSQDNRASGEQYF. The chain joins TRBV4-1 to TRBJ2-7; maybe TRBD1 (6 bases). Trimming took 0 bases from V and 6 from J, leaving 15 bases between them. The CDR3 has 15 amino acids. Germline values: CDR1 MGHRA, CDR2 YSYEKL.

The chain uses TRBV19 and TRBJ2-1; 10 bases line up with TRBD2. Germline lookup yields CDR1 LNHDA and CDR2 SQIVND (reference sequence). The CDR3 is 19 amino acids. V lost 1 base to trimming and J lost 3 bases; unmatched junction nucleotides: 12. Here the CDR3 reads CASSIGALSGRAHYNEQFF. Here the CDR3 DNA reads TGTGCCAGTAGTATAGGAGCCCTCAGCGGGAGGGCCCACTACAATGAGCAGTTCTTC.

A remark on this clone: This sample also contains other DNA sequences that code for the same CDR3. The chain uses TRBV5-1 and TRBJ2-3; TRBD2 matches 16 bases. The CDR3 contains 17 residues. Trimming cost V 4 bases and J 3 bases; bases outside gene matches: 5. Germline assignment: CDR1 SGHRS and CDR2 YFSETQ. In DNA form, the CDR3 reads TGCGCCAGCAGCCCGGGGACTAGCGGGAGGGCTACAGATACGCAGTATTTT. Amino acid sequence: CASSPGTSGRATDTQYF.

V gene TRBV5-1 combines with J gene TRBJ2-7; D uncertain. V lost 2 bases and J 2 bases, leaving 17 bases between the germline ends. This CDR3 has 16 residues. The V gene's germline CDR1 is SGHRS and CDR2 YFSETQ. The CDR3 DNA sequence: TGCGCCAGCAGCTTTGGTACCATGAGCCTCACCTACGAGCAGTACTTC. This codes for CASSFGTMSLTYEQYF.

The chain links TRBV27 to TRBJ2-7; 11 bases line up with TRBD2. Germline V gene sequence: CDR1 MNHEY, CDR2 SMNVEV (reference sequence). This CDR3 contains 15 residues. V lost 7 bases, J lost 7 bases, and 12 bases stayed unmatched. DNA for the CDR3: TGTGCCAGCAACCCTTTAGCGGGAGGGCCGGGGGAGCAGTACTTC. This gives the protein CASNPLAGGPGEQYF.

V gene TRBV7-9 combines with J gene TRBJ1-1, with TRBD1 matching 11 bases. J was trimmed by 4 bases and V by 4 bases; bases with no gene match: 8. The CDR3 loop spans 16 amino acids. Germline CDR1 is SEHNR and CDR2 is FQNEAQ (reference sequence). The CDR3 loop reads CASSSGQGGVGTEAFF. The CDR3 nucleotides are TGTGCCAGCAGCTCGGGACAGGGGGGTGTGGGCACTGAAGCTTTCTTT.

The chain is built from TRBV5-4 and TRBJ2-7; TRBD2 matches at 12 bases. Trimming cost V 5 bases and J 3 bases; bases outside gene matches: 6. The CDR3 consists of 15 residues. From germline, CDR1 is SGHNT and CDR2 YYREEE (reference sequence). CDR3 bases: TGTGCCAGCAGGGACCGGACTAGCGGGAACTACGAGCAGTACTTC. This sequence encodes CASRDRTSGNYEQYF.

The chain combines TRBV29-1 with TRBJ2-7, with a tentative D call TRBD1 (7 bases). The CDR3 extends over 14 amino acids. Germline CDR1 and CDR2: SQVTM and ANQGSEA. V shed 0 bases and J shed 3 bases, with 12 bases lying between them. CDR3 sequence: CSVEDPQGGYEQYF. The CDR3 nucleotides read TGCAGCGTTGAAGACCCTCAGGGGGGCTACGAGCAGTACTTC.

This clone was recorded a few times. The V and J genes are TRBV5-5 and TRBJ2-1; TRBD2 agrees at 7 bases. J lost 4 bases, V lost 0 bases, and 13 bases had no gene match. This CDR3 comprises 18 residues. Germline V gives CDR1 SGHKS, CDR2 YYEKEE (reference sequence). The CDR3 sequence is CASSLAGTSAYSYNEQFF. In DNA form, the CDR3 reads TGTGCCAGCAGCTTGGCCGGCACTAGCGCCTATTCTTACAATGAGCAGTTCTTC.

As for this clone: A read error may account for a junction end that differs from germline. The CDR3 loop reads CASRGRGGWVF. In nucleotides, the CDR3 is TGTGCCAGCAGGGGACGGGGAGGATGGGTGTTC. The rearrangement uses TRBV6-1 and TRBJ2-7; D might be TRBD2 (6 bases). Germline V lookup: CDR1 MNHNS, CDR2 SASEGT. The CDR3 loop spans 11 amino acids.

V and J are TRBV13 and TRBJ2-2; 9 positions match TRBD1. CDR3 length equals 17 residues. Germline-derived CDR1 and CDR2 are PRHDT and FYEKMQ (reference sequence). V dropped 3 bases and J dropped 4; count of bases not matched to a gene: 9. CDR3 DNA sequence: TGTGCCAGCAGCTTGGGGCTAAGGGACAGGGTCACCGGGGAGCTGTTTTTT. Its protein product is CASSLGLRDRVTGELFF.

Here the CDR3 reads CASSQDLAGGGGELFF. The CDR3 coding sequence is TGCGCCAGCAGCCAAGACCTAGCGGGAGGGGGCGGGGAGCTGTTTTTT. This sequence joins TRBV4-3 and TRBJ2-2; 12 bases align to TRBD2. Germline values: CDR1 LGHNA, CDR2 YSLEER. This CDR3 comprises 16 residues. V shed 0 bases and J 7 bases; nucleotides not matched to a gene: 3.

The chain links TRBV28 to TRBJ2-3; 9 bases line up with TRBD2. Germline loops: CDR1 MDHEN, CDR2 SYDVKM. J was trimmed by 0 bases and V by 6 bases; bases with no gene match: 13. This CDR3 comprises 18 residues. CDR3 nucleotide sequence: TGTGCCAGCAGGGAACGGGTAGCGGGAGCCCTTAGCACAGATACGCAGTATTTT. This sequence encodes CASRERVAGALSTDTQYF.

V is TRBV30 and J is TRBJ2-7, with 11 bases identical to TRBD2. The germline CDR1 and CDR2 sequences are GTSNPN and SVGIG (reference sequence). CDR3 length: 13 residues. V shed 3 bases, J shed 5 bases, and the junction held 3 bases outside the gene matches. The CDR3 bases are TGTGCCTGGAGACTAGCGGGAGCCCACGAGCAGTACTTC. It translates to CAWRLAGAHEQYF. The whole variable domain, remainder taken from reference TRBV30 and TRBJ2-7, is SQTIHQWPATLVQPVGSPLSLECTVEGTSNPNLYWYRQAAGRGLQLLFYSVGIGQISSEVPQNLSASRPQDRQFILSSKKLLLSDSGFYLCAWRLAGAHEQYFGPGTRLTVT.

This chain connects TRBV28 to TRBJ2-3; D unclear. This CDR3 has 16 amino acids. Germline V gives CDR1 MDHEN, CDR2 SYDVKM. Trimming removed 4 bases from V and 3 bases from J, with 17 bases in between. The CDR3 DNA sequence: TGTGCCAGCAGTTCCCCCCGGAGCGCGGAGACAGATACGCAGTATTTT. Its protein is CASSSPRSAETDTQYF.

The chain combines TRBV4-2 with TRBJ2-3; 13 bases align to TRBD2. The CDR3 length is 16 residues. J lost 2 bases, V lost 4 bases, and 3 bases had no gene match. The germline V gene encodes CDR1 LGHNA and CDR2 YNFKEQ. The CDR3 reads CASSPGLAGLTDTQYF. The CDR3 region has the DNA TGTGCCAGCAGCCCGGGACTAGCGGGACTCACAGATACGCAGTATTTT.

In this sample, this clone turned up a few times. The chain carries TRBV2 and TRBJ2-7; a weak D match, TRBD2 (6 bases). In germline, CDR1 is SNHLY, CDR2 FYNNEI. The CDR3 loop spans 15 amino acids. V shed 6 bases and J shed 0 bases, with 15 bases lying between them. CDR3 DNA sequence: TGTGCCAGCAGCCGGGACTCCCTAAACTCCTACGAGCAGTACTTC. Translating gives CASSRDSLNSYEQYF.

This chain uses TRBV11-2 with TRBJ2-7, with a tentative D call TRBD1 (6 bases). The V and J ends lost 8 bases and 2 bases respectively, with 10 bases between them. Germline V gene lookup returns CDR1 SGHAT and CDR2 FQNNGV. This CDR3 contains 12 residues. The CDR3 loop reads CASGTSTYEQYF. CDR3 nucleotides: TGTGCCAGCGGGACATCCACCTACGAGCAGTACTTC.

V is TRBV6-5 and J is TRBJ2-5; weak D call: TRBD2 (7 bases). Per germline, CDR1 MNHEY and CDR2 SVGAGI. CDR3 size: 16 residues. V was shortened by 1 base and J by 2 bases, with 14 bases between the two germline ends. For the CDR3, the DNA is TGTGCCAGCAGTTACTGGGGGGGCGTTGGGCAAGAGACCCAGTACTTC. Translated, it gives CASSYWGGVGQETQYF.